This TCR beta chain was captured in a study of cytomegalovirus exposure and HLA in healthy donors. Germline CDR1 SGHNT, CDR2 YENEEA. Trimming took off 5 bases at V and 0 bases at J, with 13 bases between the two ends. The CDR3 runs to 15 residues. Only in-frame clones appear in the TCRdb table, and some are missing; sequencing was by immunoSEQ multiplex PCR. Of roughly 250,000 clones in the sample, around 86% were seen once. Sequencing was done on a sample of PBMCs. The origin of this receptor is a woman aged 25 to 45 in good health and CMV-seropositive. The V gene is TRBV11-3, the J gene TRBJ1-1, with D possibly being TRBD1 (6 bases). CDR3 DNA: TGTGCCAGCAGCACCATTGGACAGCTGAACACTGAAGCTTTCTTT. This encodes CASSTIGQLNTEAFF. Combining the CDR3 with reference TRBV11-3 and TRBJ1-1 gives the whole variable domain EAGVVQSPRYKIIEKKQPVAFWCNPISGHNTLYWYLQNLGQGPELLIRYENEEAVDDSQLPKDRFSAERLKGVDSTLKIQPAELGDSAVYLCASSTIGQLNTEAFFGQGTRLTVV.